The T cell receptor (beta chain) described here comes from a study of CD8 T cells in ankylosing spondylitis. Study outcomes and limitations: Seemingly distinctive of ankylosing spondylitis blood was a TCR beta motif formed by eight highly homologous variants. The clones that were linked to disease were reported to be significantly enriched in matched synovial fluid samples from ankylosing spondylitis patients.

With regard to this clonotype: Its specificity is not known. The junction departs from germline at one end; a sequencing error may be responsible.

Germline V gene lookup returns CDR1 SNHLY and CDR2 FYNNEI. The CDR3 consists of 16 residues. The authors made TCR beta libraries by quantitative 5'-RACE with molecular barcodes. TCRdb recomputed calls from the 5' RACE reads with MiXCR, one row per CDR3 protein. The table has approximately 130,000 distinct CDR3 sequences, roughly an eighth seen once. The chain joins TRBV2 to TRBJ2-6; no definite D call. The sample comprised blood, either unsorted or a sorted T cell fraction (not recorded which). This TCR was recovered from a female donor with ankylosing spondylitis or in good health (not recorded which). The CDR3 sequence: CVSSAAWQSGANVLTF. The CDR3 DNA sequence: TGTGTCAGCAGCGCCGCTTGGCAGTCTGGTGCCAACGTCCTGACTTTT.